This TCR beta chain was sequenced for a study of CD8+CD57+ T cells in acquired aplastic anemia. On this clonotype: Its target is unknown.

Study-wide findings and caveats: Both patients and controls carried the same twenty-nine CD8+ CDR3 sequences.

Trimming removed 2 bases at V and 10 bases at J, with 15 bases between. CDR3 length equals 15 residues. CDR1 is SEHNR and CDR2 is FQNEAQ in the germline V gene (reference sequence). The use of genomic DNA as template underpinned the TCR beta VDJ and CDR3 profiling. TCRdb re-called the reads through MiXCR, storing one row per CDR3 protein. Of about 240,000 distinct CDR3 sequences listed, around 45% are singletons. The sequenced patients had an expansion of CD8+CD57+ cells seen by flow cytometry. With no exception, the patients had severe acquired aplastic anemia. Receipt of therapy had not occurred in any patient by the time of blood sampling.

V is TRBV7-9 and J is TRBJ1-6; D possibly corresponds to TRBD1 (6 bases). The source is a human donor with aplastic anemia. What was sequenced was sorted CD4+, CD8+, or CD8+CD57+ T cells (not recorded which) from PBMCs. The CDR3 spells CASSLLGGTSSPLHF. The CDR3 DNA reads TGTGCCAGCAGCTTACTTGGGGGCACGAGCTCACCCCTCCACTTT.